This T cell receptor (beta chain) appears in the sequencing data of a study of blood T cell repertoires in COVID-19. Across the study: Samples of COVID-19 (acute and convalescent) were obtained from the United States, Italy and Spain. PBMCs, B-cell-depleted T cells, or T cells provided the cDNA or gDNA that made up the material.

TCRdb keeps only in-frame clones here, not all; method: immunoSEQ multiplex PCR. The table shows fewer than 200,000 clones, with roughly 86% occurring only once. Trimming removed 5 bases from V and 6 bases from J; junction bases left unmatched: 10. This CDR3 is built from 16 residues. Germline CDR1 and CDR2: PRHDT and FYEKMQ (reference sequence). A Seattle source enrolled patients during active infection and followed them longitudinally. This TCR came from a woman older than 75 with COVID-19, enrolled during active disease. V is TRBV13 and J is TRBJ1-6; the match to TRBD1 covers 7 bases. The sequencing input was peripheral blood. The CDR3: CASSLKGTVLNSPLHF. CDR3 DNA sequence: TGTGCCAGCAGCCTCAAGGGGACAGTACTTAATTCACCCCTCCACTTT.